This record looks at one T cell receptor (beta chain) sequence and its context. This sample is drawn from a study of early T cells in non-severe SARS-CoV-2 infection. For the study at large: Bulk RNA taken from unsorted whole blood was sequenced, leaving chains unpaired.

One entry per CDR3 protein, called by TCRdb with MiXCR from the 5' RACE reads. The table lists about 26,000 distinct CDR3 sequences, less than 4.5% of them singletons. The CDR3 covers 14 residues. Germline CDR1 and CDR2: MNHEY and SVGEGT. The V and J ends lost 8 bases and 1 base, in that order; junction bases with no gene match: 5. V usage is TRBV6-2 or TRBV6-3 and J usage is TRBJ1-5, with 7 bases lining up with TRBD1. The receptor was isolated from an adult who was a healthcare worker with PCR-confirmed SARS-CoV-2 infection or an uninfected control (not recorded which). Sequenced material: whole blood. The CDR3 nucleotides are TGTGCCAGCCGGCAGGGGGGGAGCAATCAGCCCCAGCATTTT. Protein product: CASRQGGSNQPQHF.